These 8 T cell receptor beta chains came from one sample sequenced in a study of human T cells and chemical hapten exposure. Via MiXCR, TCRdb re-called the RACE reads, giving one row per CDR3 protein. The data show fewer than 400,000 distinct CDR3 sequences, roughly 6.9% seen once. Time point here: patch test 1, 2 weeks after DPC sensitization. Treatment given: therapeutic diphenylcyclopropenone sensitization with weekly scalp DPC. Sequencing was performed on whole blood, taken in connection with sensitization to the hapten diphenylcyclopropenone (DPC). These receptors all come from a woman between 18 and 30 years old with alopecia areata. Some clones in this sample may be carry-over from other donors' samples.

This clonotype was detected many times. This chain uses TRBV11-2 with TRBJ1-1; possible D gene TRBD1, 6 bases. Germline V gene data show CDR1 as SGHAT and CDR2 as FQNNGV. Trimming left V 7 bases short and J 3 bases short, with 12 bases between. This CDR3 is built from 13 residues. The CDR3 nucleotides are TGTGCCAGCAACCTACAGGGATACACTGAAGCTTTCTTT. Translated: CASNLQGYTEAFF.

This sequence joins TRBV18 and TRBJ1-4; D is unresolved. The germline gives CDR1 KGHSH, CDR2 LQKENI. This CDR3 spans 13 amino acids. V shed 6 bases and J shed 7 bases, with 12 bases lying between them. The CDR3 spells CASSVPGGEKLFF. CDR3 DNA sequence: TGTGCCAGCTCCGTCCCGGGAGGTGAAAAACTGTTTTTT.

V usage is TRBV6-1 and J usage is TRBJ2-4, with TRBD1 matching over 7 bases. Germline loops: CDR1 MNHNS, CDR2 SASEGT. This CDR3 comprises 13 residues. V lost 5 bases, J lost 10 bases, and 8 bases stayed unmatched. CDR3 residues: CASSLGQTEIQYF. As DNA, the CDR3 is TGTGCCAGCAGTTTGGGACAGACCGAGATTCAGTACTTC.

V usage is TRBV6-2 or TRBV6-3 and J usage is TRBJ1-2, with TRBD1 as a possible D gene (6 bases). Looked up from germline, CDR1 is MNHEY and CDR2 is SVGEGT. Trimming removed 9 bases at V and 6 bases at J, with 29 bases between. The CDR3 is made up of 17 amino acids. This CDR3 is CASGYRPMPYREDGYTF. The CDR3 region has the DNA TGTGCCAGTGGTTACCGCCCAATGCCGTACAGGGAGGATGGCTACACCTTC.

This clonotype was detected many times. This chain joins TRBV10-3 and TRBJ2-6; D remains ambiguous. The germline CDR1 and CDR2 sequences are ENHRY and SYGVKD. The CDR3 has 18 residues. V lost 0 bases to trimming and J lost 0 bases, with 12 bases between them. The CDR3 region is CAISESYSGGSGANVLTF. The DNA of the CDR3 is TGTGCCATCAGTGAGTCTTATTCAGGCGGCTCTGGGGCCAACGTCCTGACTTTC.

This clonotype was detected only a few times. The CDR3 sequence is CASSATGTGHQPQHF. CDR3 DNA sequence: TGTGCCAGCAGTGCTACCGGGACAGGGCATCAGCCCCAGCATTTT. The rearrangement joins TRBV6-5 to TRBJ1-5; 9 bases are a match to TRBD1. J lost 5 bases, V lost 5 bases, and 7 bases had no gene match. From germline, CDR1 is MNHEY and CDR2 SVGAGI. The CDR3 is made up of 15 amino acids.

The V call is TRBV28, the J call TRBJ2-7; D is possibly TRBD1 (6 bases). V shed 8 bases and J shed 6 bases, with 17 bases lying between them. CDR3 length equals 13 residues. Germline V gene lookup returns CDR1 MDHEN and CDR2 SYDVKM. CDR3 residues: CASLERRRGEQYF. CDR3 coding DNA: TGTGCCAGCCTCGAACGCCGCAGGGGCGAGCAGTACTTC.

The chain couples TRBV4-1 to TRBJ1-3; a weak D match, TRBD1 (5 bases). The CDR3 has 17 residues. Per the germline V gene, CDR1 is MGHRA and CDR2 is YSYEKL. V lost 2 bases and J lost 0, with 14 bases in between. The CDR3 bases are TGCGCCAGCAGCCAAATGGGCAGGGAATCCTCTGGAAACACCATATATTTT. Translated, it gives CASSQMGRESSGNTIYF.